This T cell receptor (beta chain) emerged from a study of blood T cell repertoires in COVID-19. The wider study: COVID-19 samples from acute and convalescent phases originated in the United States, Italy and Spain. Sample material is recorded as cDNA or gDNA derived from T cells, B-cell-depleted T cells, or PBMCs.

Original analysis: Nucleated cell number was recorded as an estimate derived from reference gene primer amplification. Method: immunoSEQ multiplex PCR; TCRdb's copy keeps in-frame clones and lacks some. For V, J and clone size, that table is used; D and trimming come from the DNA. The sample lists some 520,000 clones; roughly nine tenths were seen once. V was trimmed by 0 bases and J by 4 bases, leaving 13 bases between them. CDR3 size: 15 residues. CDR1 MGHRA and CDR2 YSYEKL come from the germline V gene. The Seattle site enrolled patients during active infection and followed them longitudinally. The clonotype originates from a man aged 18 to 30 with COVID-19, enrolled during active disease. Material for sequencing was peripheral blood. The chain carries TRBV4-1 and TRBJ2-7; D not certain. The CDR3 DNA is TGCGCCAGCAGCCAAGATCCGGATCCGACTTACGAGCAGTACTTC. Its protein is CASSQDPDPTYEQYF.